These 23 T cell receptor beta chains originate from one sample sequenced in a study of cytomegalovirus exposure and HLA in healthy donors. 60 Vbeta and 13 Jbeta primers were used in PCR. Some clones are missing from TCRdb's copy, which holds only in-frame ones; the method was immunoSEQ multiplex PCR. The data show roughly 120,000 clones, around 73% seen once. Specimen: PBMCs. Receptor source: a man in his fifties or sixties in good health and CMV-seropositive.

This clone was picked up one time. This chain's CDR3 is CASSLGGSQPQHF. DNA of the CDR3: TGTGCCAGCAGCTTAGGGGGCAGTCAGCCCCAGCATTTT. V is TRBV7-9 and J is TRBJ1-5, with TRBD1 as a possible D gene (5 bases). Trimming shortened V by 1 base and J by 6 bases, and 7 bases separated the two germline ends. Per the germline V gene, CDR1 is SEHNR and CDR2 is FQNEAQ (reference sequence). The CDR3 extends over 13 amino acids.

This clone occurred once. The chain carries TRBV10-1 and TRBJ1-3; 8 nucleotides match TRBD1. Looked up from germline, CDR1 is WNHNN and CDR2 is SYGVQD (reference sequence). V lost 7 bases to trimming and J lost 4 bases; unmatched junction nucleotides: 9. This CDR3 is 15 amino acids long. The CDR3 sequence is CASNPKTGAGNTIYF. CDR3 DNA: TGCGCCAGCAACCCTAAGACAGGGGCCGGAAACACCATATATTTT.

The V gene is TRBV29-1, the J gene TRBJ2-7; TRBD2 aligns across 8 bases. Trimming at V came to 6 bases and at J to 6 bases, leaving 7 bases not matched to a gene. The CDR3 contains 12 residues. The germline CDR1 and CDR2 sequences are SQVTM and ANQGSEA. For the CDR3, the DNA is TGCAGCGTGCTACCGGGGGGGCGCGAGCAGTACTTC. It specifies CSVLPGGREQYF.

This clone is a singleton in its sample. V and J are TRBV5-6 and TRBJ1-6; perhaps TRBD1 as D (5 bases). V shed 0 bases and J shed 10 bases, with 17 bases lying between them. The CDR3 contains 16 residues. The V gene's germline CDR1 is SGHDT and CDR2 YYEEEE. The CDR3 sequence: CASSLAEEGARSPLHF. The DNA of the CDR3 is TGTGCCAGCAGCTTGGCCGAAGAAGGGGCCCGATCACCCCTCCACTTT.

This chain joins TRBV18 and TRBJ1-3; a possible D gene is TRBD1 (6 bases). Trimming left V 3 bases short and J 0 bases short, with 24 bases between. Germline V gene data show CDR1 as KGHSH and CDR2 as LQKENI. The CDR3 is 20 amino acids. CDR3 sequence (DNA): TGTGCCAGCTCACCCGCCCGAATCCCCACACAGGGAGCCTCTGGAAACACCATATATTTT. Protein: CASSPARIPTQGASGNTIYF.

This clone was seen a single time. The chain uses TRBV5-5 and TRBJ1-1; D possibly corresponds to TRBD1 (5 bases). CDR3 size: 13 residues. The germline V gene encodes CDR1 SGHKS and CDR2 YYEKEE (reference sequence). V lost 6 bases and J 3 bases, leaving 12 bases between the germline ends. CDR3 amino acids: CASTWRGDTEAFF. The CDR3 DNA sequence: TGTGCCAGCACTTGGCGGGGGGACACTGAAGCTTTCTTT.

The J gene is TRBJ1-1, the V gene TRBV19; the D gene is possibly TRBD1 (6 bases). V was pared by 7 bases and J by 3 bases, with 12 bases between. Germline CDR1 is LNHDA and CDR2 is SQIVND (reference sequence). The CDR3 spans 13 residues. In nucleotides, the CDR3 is TGTGCCAGTAAGGCGGGGGCCTACACTGAAGCTTTCTTT. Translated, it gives CASKAGAYTEAFF.

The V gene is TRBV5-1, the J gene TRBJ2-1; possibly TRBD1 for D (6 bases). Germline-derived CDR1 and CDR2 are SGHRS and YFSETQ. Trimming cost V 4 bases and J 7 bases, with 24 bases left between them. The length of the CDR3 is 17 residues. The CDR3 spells CASSLTGWGWRQNEQFF. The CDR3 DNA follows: TGCGCCAGCAGCCTGACAGGTTGGGGGTGGAGACAGAATGAGCAGTTCTTC.

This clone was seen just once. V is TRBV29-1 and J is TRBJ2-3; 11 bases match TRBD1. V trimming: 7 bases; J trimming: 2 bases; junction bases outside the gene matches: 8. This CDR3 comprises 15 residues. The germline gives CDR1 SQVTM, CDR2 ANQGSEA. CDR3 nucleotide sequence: TGCAGCGGGACCGGGACAGGGGGTTCCACAGATACGCAGTATTTT. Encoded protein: CSGTGTGGSTDTQYF.

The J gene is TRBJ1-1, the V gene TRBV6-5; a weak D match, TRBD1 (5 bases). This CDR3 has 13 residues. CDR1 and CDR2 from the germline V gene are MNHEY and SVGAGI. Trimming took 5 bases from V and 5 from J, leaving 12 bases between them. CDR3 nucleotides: TGTGCCAGCAGTACGGTCGGGGGGACTGAAGCTTTCTTT. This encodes CASSTVGGTEAFF.

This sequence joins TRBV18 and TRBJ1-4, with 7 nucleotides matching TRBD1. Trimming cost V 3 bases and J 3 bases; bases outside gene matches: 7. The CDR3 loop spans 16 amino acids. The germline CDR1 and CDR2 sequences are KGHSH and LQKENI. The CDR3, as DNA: TGTGCCAGCTCACCTGTAACAGGGGTAGCTAATGAAAAACTGTTTTTT. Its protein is CASSPVTGVANEKLFF. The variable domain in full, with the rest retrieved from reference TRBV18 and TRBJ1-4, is NAGVMQNPRHLVRRRGQEARLRCSPMKGHSHVYWYRQLPEEGLKFMVYLQKENIIDESGMPKERFSAEFPKEGPSILRIQQVVRGDSAAYFCASSPVTGVANEKLFFGSGTQLSVL.

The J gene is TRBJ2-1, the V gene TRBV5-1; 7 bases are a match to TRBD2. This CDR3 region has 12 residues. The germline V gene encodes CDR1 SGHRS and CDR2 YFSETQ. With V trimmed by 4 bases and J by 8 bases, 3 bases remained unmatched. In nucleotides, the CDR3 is TGCGCCAGCAGCCCCCGGGGGGATGAGCAGTTCTTC. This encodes CASSPRGDEQFF.

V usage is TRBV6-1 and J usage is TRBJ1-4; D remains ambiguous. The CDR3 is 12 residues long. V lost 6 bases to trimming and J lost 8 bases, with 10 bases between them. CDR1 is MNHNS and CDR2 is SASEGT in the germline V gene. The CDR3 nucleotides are TGTGCCAGCAGCCAACCGAGGGAAAAACTGTTTTTT. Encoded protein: CASSQPREKLFF.

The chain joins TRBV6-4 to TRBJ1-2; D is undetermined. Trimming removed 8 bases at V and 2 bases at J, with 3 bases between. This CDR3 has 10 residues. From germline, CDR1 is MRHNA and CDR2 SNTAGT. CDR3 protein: CASRNYGYTF. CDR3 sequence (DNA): TGTGCCAGCCGGAACTATGGCTACACCTTC.

CDR3 amino acids: CATSSVLGQGPSSLHF. CDR3 bases: TGTGCCACCAGCAGCGTATTAGGACAGGGGCCCAGTTCCCTCCACTTT. The J gene is TRBJ1-6, the V gene TRBV15; the match to TRBD1 covers 9 bases. The germline gives CDR1 LNHNV, CDR2 YYDKDF (reference sequence). The ends lost 3 bases at V and 14 bases at J; junction bases unmatched: 14. CDR3 length: 16 residues.

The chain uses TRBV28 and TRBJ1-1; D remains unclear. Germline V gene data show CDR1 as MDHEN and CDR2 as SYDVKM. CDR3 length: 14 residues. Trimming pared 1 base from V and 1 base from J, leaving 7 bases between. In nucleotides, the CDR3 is TGTGCCAGCAGTTTATCCCTCCCGAACACTGAAGCTTTCTTT. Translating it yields CASSLSLPNTEAFF.

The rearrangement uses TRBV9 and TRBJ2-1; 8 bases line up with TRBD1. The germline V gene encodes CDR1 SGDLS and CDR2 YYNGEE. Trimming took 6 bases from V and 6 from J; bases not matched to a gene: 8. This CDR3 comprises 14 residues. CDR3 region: CASTGTGIPNEQFF. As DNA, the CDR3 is TGTGCCAGCACCGGGACAGGTATACCCAATGAGCAGTTCTTC.

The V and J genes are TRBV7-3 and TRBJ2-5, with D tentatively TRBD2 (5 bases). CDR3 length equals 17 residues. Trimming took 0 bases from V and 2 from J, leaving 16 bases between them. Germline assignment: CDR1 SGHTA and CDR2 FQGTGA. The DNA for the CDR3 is TGTGCCAGCAGCTTAACCCCGCTCGGGATGAATCAAGAGACCCAGTACTTC. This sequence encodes CASSLTPLGMNQETQYF.

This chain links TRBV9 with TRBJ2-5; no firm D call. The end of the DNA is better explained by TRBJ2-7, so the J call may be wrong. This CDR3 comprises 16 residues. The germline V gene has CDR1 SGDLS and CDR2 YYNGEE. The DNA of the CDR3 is TGTGCCAGCAGCGTAGGATCGCGTAGAGTCACCTACGAGCAGTACTTC. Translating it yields CASSVGSRRVTYEQYF.

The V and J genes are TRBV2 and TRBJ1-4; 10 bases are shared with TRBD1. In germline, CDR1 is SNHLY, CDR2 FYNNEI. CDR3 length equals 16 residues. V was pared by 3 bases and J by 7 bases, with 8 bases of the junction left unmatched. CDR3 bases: TGTGCCAGCAGTGAGGGATATGGGACAGGGGCTGAAAAACTGTTTTTT. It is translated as CASSEGYGTGAEKLFF.

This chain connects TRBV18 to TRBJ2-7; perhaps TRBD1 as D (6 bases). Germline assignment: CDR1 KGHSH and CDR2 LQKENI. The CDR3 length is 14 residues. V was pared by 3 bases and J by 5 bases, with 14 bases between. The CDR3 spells CASSPTGLEDEQYF. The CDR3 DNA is TGTGCCAGCTCACCGACAGGTCTGGAGGACGAGCAGTACTTC.

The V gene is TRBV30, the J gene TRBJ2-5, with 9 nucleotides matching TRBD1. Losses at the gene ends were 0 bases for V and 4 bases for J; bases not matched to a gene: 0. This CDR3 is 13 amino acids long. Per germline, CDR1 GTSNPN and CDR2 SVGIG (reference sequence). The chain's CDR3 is CAWSVQGAETQYF. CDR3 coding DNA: TGTGCCTGGAGTGTACAGGGGGCAGAGACCCAGTACTTC. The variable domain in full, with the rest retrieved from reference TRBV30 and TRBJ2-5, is SQTIHQWPATLVQPVGSPLSLECTVEGTSNPNLYWYRQAAGRGLQLLFYSVGIGQISSEVPQNLSASRPQDRQFILSSKKLLLSDSGFYLCAWSVQGAETQYFGPGTRLLVL.

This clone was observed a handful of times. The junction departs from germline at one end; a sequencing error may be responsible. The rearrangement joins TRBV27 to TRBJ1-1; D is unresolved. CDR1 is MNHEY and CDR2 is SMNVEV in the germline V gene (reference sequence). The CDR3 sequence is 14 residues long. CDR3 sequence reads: CVSSFNILNTEAFF. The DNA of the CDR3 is TGTGTCAGCAGTTTTAATATTTTGAACACTGAAGCTTTCTTT.